The following is a T cell receptor (beta chain) sequence with its context. Its antigen is unidentified. Every subset had its genomic DNA shared out evenly among several immunoSEQ plates. Sequencing used immunoSEQ multiplex PCR; TCRdb keeps in-frame clones, though not all of them. The sample contains 100,000 to 130,000 clones, 68% of which appear only once. This sample stems from a study of shared clonotypes between healthy human individuals. General study findings and limits: When compared with the clonotypes that were shared by all four sorted-subset donors, the non-shared clonotypes turned out to have lower generation probabilities. Rarefaction curves obtained for sorted subsets showed sequencing incomplete despite large depth. Donor clonotype sharing was expected to depend on sequencing depth.

The CDR3 is 16 amino acids. The sample comprised memory CD8+ T cells sorted from blood. Specified subset: CD45RO+ cells pooled with CCR7-negative TemRA cells. V usage is TRBV21-1 and J usage is TRBJ1-1; the table assigns TRBD1, which was not confirmed against the DNA. TRBV21-1 is tagged as a pseudogene. This TCR derives from a woman aged 25 to 39 in good health. CDR3 loop: CASSEGQGLGWTEAFF. As DNA, the CDR3 is TGTGCCAGCAGCGAGGGACAGGGGTTGGGGTGGACTGAAGCTTTCTTT.